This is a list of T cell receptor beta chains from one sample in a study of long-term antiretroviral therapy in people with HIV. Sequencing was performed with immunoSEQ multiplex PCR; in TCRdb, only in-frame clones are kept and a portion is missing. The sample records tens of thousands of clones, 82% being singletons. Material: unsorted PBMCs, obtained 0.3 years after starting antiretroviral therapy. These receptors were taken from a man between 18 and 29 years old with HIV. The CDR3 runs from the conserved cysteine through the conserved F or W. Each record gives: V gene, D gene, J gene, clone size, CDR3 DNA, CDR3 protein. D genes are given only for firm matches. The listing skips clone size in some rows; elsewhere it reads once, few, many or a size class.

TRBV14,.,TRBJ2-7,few,TGTGCCAGCAGCCCAGGACCAGCCTACGAGCAGTACTTC,CASSPGPAYEQYF
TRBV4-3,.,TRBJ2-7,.,TGCGCCAGCAGCCAAGGCCTGAGGCGGGAAGTTATCGACGAGCAGTACTTC,CASSQGLRREVIDEQYF
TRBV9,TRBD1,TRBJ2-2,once,TGTGCCAGCAGCGTCAACCGGGACAGGGGATCCGGGGAGCTGTTTTTT,CASSVNRDRGSGELFF
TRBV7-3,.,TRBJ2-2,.,TGTGCCAGCAGCCTCGAGGGGGGGCAAGGCACCGGGGAGCTGTTTTTT,CASSLEGGQGTGELFF
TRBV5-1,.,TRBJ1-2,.,TGCGCCAGCAGCTTGGGAGGGGATGGCTACACCTTC,CASSLGGDGYTF
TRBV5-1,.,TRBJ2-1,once,TGCGCCAGCAGCTCACTACAGGTGGGGTACAATGAGCAGTTCTTC,CASSSLQVGYNEQFF
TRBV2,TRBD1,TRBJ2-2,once,TGTGCCAGCAGTCGACAGGGGATAACCACCGGGGAGCTGTTTTTT,CASSRQGITTGELFF
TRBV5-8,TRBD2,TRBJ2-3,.,TGTGCCAACGGACCCCAGGGAGGGTCGGCAGATACGCAGTATTTT,CANGPQGGSADTQYF
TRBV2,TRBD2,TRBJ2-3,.,TGTGCCAGCAGTGAAGCCCTAGCGGGAGGAGGAAATACGCAGTATTTT,CASSEALAGGGNTQYF
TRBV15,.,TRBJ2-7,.,TGTGCCACCAGCAGATTTGGAGCCGGTCCCGAATCCTACGAGCAGTACTTC,CATSRFGAGPESYEQYF